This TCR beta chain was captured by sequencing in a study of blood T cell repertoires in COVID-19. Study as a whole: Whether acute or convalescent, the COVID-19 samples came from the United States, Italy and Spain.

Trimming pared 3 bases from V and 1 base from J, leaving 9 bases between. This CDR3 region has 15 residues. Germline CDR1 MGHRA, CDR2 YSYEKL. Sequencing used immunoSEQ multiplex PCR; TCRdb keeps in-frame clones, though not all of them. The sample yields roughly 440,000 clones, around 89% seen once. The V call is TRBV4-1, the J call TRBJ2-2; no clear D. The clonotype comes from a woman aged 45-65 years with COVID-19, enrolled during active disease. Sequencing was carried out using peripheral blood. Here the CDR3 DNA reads TGCGCCAGCAGCCAGAGCGACGTGAACACCGGGGAGCTGTTTTTT. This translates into CASSQSDVNTGELFF.